This record looks at one T cell receptor (beta chain) sequence and its context. Its antigen is unknown. A mixed TRB-A/B primer pool amplified rearranged TRB by multiplex touch-down PCR. TCRdb analysed the multiplex PCR reads with MiXCR anew, one entry per CDR3 protein. The table has around 9,000 distinct CDR3 sequences, roughly a third seen once; the top ten hold approximately 3%. The data derive from a study of T cell repertoires in aging, cancer and after chemotherapy. Across the study: Over several months to years, re-sampled healthy donor repertoires clearly shared clones. About 8.8 million TCR reads were in the whole dataset.

V dropped 6 bases and J dropped 3; count of bases not matched to a gene: 6. Germline-derived CDR1 and CDR2 are ENHRY and SYGVKD. CDR3 length: 14 amino acids. Study-wide points: These repertoire data do not allow conclusions about immunological memory after chemotherapy. Healthy donors lost TCR diversity with age mainly through richness, cancer patients through richness and evenness.

Amplification of TCR beta used genomic DNA extracted from peripheral blood. The rearrangement uses TRBV10-3 and TRBJ2-3; 7 bases align to TRBD1. This clonotype originated in a human donor in good health. The sequencing input was blood. This CDR3 reads CAISPTGRTDTQYF. The CDR3, as DNA: TGTGCCATCAGCCCGACAGGGCGAACAGATACGCAGTATTTT.